Listed below are T cell receptor beta chains from one sample, sequenced in a study of cytomegalovirus exposure and HLA in healthy donors. Assay used: immunoSEQ multiplex PCR; TCRdb lists only in-frame clones, some missing. The sample shows roughly 92,000 clones, 6.5% to 8% of them seen only once. Sequenced: PBMCs. The receptors here all came from a man aged 45-60 years in good health and CMV-seronegative. Both conserved end residues are part of each CDR3.

TRBJ2-7	14	TRBV11-2	CASSFGRGRREQYF
TRBJ1-4	14	TRBV5-1	CASSLGQGFEKLFF
TRBJ2-7	13	TRBV5-6	CASSLAGVGEQYF
TRBJ2-7	13	TRBV7-9	CASSVGTGYEQYF
TRBJ2-5	15	TRBV29-1	CSVGTVGLGLETQYF
TRBJ2-7	15	TRBV18	CASSPRDRVTAEQYF
TRBJ1-6	12	TRBV5-1	CASSPGTSDLHF
TRBJ2-1	18	TRBV5-1	CASSYPPPTGGSYNEQFF
TRBJ1-5	17	TRBV11-2	CASSLGTGGYSNQPQHF
TRBJ2-1	13	TRBV28	CASSQLVSNEQFF
TRBJ2-5	14	TRBV15	CATSRDRRGETQYF
TRBJ1-1	14	TRBV2	CASSAADMGVKAFF
TRBJ1-2	11	TRBV28	CATRGTPYNTF
TRBJ2-2	14	TRBV29-1	CSVGGQMNTGELFF
TRBJ1-6	17	TRBV5-1	CASSLEDRGRLNSPLHF
TRBJ2-7	12	TRBV5-6	CASSLVGAEQYF
TRBJ2-1	14	TRBV7-7	CASSASAGHGEQFF
TRBJ2-3	16	TRBV5-1	CASSLAGTGVSDTQYF
TRBJ2-2	16	TRBV6-6	CASRRQGALNTGELFF